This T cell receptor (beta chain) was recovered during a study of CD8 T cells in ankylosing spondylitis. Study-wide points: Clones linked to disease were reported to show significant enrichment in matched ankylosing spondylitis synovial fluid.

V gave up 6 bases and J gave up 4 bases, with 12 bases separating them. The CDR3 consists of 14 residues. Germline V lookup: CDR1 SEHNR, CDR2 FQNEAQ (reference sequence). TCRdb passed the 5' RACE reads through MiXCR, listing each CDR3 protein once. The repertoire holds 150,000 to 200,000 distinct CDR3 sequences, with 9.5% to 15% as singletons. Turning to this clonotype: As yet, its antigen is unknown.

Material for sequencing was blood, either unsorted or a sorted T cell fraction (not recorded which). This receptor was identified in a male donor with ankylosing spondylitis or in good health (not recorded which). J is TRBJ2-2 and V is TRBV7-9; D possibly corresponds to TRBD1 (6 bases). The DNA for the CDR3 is TGTGCCAGCAGTTCGGGACACCTCACCGGGGAGCTGTTTTTT. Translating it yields CASSSGHLTGELFF.